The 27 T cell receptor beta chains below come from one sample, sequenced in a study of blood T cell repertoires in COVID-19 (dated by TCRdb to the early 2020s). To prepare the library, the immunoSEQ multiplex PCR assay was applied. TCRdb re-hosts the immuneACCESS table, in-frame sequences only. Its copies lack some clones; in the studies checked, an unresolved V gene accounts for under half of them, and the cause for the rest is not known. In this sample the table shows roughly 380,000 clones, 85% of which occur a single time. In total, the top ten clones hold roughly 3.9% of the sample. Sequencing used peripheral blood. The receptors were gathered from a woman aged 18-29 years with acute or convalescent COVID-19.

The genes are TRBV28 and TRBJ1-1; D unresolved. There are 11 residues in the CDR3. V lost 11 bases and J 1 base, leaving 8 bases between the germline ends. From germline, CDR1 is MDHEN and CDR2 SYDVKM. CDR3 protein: CASQENTEAFF. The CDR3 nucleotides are TGTGCCTCGCAGGAGAACACTGAAGCTTTCTTT.

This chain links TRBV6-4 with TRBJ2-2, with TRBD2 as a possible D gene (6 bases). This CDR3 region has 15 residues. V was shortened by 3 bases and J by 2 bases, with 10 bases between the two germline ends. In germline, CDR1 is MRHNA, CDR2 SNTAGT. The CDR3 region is CASSEGAGNTGELFF. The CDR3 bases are TGTGCCAGCAGTGAAGGTGCGGGAAACACCGGGGAGCTGTTTTTT.

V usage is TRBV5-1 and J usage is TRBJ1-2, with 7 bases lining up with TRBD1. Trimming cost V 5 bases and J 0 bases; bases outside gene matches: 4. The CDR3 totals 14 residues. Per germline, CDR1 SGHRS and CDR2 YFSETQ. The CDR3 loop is CASRTGEANYGYTF. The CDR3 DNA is TGCGCCAGCAGAACAGGGGAAGCTAACTATGGCTACACCTTC.

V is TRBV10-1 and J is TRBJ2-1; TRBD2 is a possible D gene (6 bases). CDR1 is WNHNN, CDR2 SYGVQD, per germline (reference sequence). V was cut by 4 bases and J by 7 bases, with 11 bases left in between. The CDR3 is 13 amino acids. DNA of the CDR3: TGCGCCAGCAGTGGCTGGGCGGGAAATGAGCAGTTCTTC. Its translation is CASSGWAGNEQFF.

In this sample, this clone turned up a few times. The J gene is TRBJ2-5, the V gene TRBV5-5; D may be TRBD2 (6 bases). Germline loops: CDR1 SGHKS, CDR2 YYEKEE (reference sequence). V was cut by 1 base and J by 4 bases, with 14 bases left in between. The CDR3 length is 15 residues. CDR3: CASSLYAGLGETQYF. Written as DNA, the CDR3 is TGTGCCAGCAGCTTGTATGCGGGATTGGGAGAGACCCAGTACTTC.

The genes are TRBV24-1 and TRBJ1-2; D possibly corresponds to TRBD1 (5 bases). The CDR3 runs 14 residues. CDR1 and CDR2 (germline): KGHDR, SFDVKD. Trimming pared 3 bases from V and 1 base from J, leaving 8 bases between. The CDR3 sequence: CATSDAGYNYGYTF. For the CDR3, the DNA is TGTGCCACCAGTGATGCAGGGTATAACTATGGCTACACCTTC.

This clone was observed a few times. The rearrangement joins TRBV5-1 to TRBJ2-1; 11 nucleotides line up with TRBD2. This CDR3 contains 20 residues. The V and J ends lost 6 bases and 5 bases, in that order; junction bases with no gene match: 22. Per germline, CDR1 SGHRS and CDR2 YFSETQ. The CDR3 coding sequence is TGCGCCAGCACCGCGACTAGCGGGGAGCGAATTGACCCTAAAGACAATGAGCAGTTCTTC. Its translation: CASTATSGERIDPKDNEQFF. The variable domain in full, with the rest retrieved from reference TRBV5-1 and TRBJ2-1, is KAGVTQTPRYLIKTRGQQVTLSCSPISGHRSVSWYQQTPGQGLQFLFEYFSETQRNKGNFPGRFSGRQFSNSRSEMNVSTLELGDSALYLCASTATSGERIDPKDNEQFFGPGTRLTVL.

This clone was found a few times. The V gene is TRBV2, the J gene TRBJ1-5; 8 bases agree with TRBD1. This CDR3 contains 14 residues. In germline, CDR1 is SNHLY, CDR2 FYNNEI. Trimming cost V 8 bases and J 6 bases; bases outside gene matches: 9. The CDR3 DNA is TGTGCCAGCCACAGGGGGACAGCTAGTCAGCCCCAGCATTTT. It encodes CASHRGTASQPQHF.

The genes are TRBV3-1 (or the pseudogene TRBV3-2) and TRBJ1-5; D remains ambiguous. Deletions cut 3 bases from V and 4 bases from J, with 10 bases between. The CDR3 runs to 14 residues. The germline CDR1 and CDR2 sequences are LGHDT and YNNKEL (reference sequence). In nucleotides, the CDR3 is TGTGCCAGCAGCCAGAGCACGATTAATCAGCCCCAGCATTTT. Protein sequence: CASSQSTINQPQHF.

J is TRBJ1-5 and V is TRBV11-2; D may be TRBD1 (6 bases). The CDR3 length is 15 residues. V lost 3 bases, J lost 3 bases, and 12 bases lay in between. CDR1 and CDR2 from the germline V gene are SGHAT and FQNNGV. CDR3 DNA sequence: TGTGCCAGCAGCTTTGGAGGACAGAACAATCAGCCCCAGCATTTT. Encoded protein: CASSFGGQNNQPQHF.

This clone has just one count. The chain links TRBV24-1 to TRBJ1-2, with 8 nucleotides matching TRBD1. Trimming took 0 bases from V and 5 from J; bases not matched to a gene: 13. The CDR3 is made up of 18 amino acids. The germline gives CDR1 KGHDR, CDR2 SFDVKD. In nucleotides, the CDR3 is TGTGCCACCAGTGATTTGGGGACAGGAGATTCCTCTTATTATGGCTACACCTTC. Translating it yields CATSDLGTGDSSYYGYTF.

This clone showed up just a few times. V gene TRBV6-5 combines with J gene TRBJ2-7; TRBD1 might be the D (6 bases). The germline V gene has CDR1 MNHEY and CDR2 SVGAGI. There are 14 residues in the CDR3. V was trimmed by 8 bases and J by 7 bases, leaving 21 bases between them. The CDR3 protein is CASASLGPTGEQYF. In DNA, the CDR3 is TGTGCCAGCGCTAGCCTGGGCCCAACAGGGGAGCAGTACTTC.

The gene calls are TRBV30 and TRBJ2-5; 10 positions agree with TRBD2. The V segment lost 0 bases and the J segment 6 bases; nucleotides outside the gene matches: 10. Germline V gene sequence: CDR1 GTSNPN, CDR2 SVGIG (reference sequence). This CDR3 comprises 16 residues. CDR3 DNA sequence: TGTGCCTGGAGTGTACAGGCTAGCGGGGGTTGGCAGACCCAGTACTTC. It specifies CAWSVQASGGWQTQYF.

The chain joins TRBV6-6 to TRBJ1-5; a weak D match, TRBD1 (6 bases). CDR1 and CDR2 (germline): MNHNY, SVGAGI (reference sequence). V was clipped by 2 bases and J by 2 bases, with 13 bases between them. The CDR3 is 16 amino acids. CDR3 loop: CASSYLGGAGNQPQHF. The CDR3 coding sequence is TGTGCCAGCAGTTACCTTGGGGGGGCCGGCAATCAGCCCCAGCATTTT.

Here the CDR3 DNA reads TGTGCCAGCACCATACTGGGCGTTTCGGAGACCCAGTACTTC. This codes for CASTILGVSETQYF. V is TRBV11-1 and J is TRBJ2-5; no clear D. The V end was cut by 7 bases, the J end by 5 bases, with 17 bases between. The CDR3 has 14 amino acids. Germline CDR1 and CDR2: SGHAT and FQDESV (reference sequence).

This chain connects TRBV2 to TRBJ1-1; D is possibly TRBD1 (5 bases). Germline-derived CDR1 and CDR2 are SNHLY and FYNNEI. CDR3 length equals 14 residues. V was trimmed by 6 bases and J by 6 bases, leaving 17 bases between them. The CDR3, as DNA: TGTGCCAGCAGAGTAAGAGAGGCAGGGTCTGAAGCTTTCTTT. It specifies CASRVREAGSEAFF.

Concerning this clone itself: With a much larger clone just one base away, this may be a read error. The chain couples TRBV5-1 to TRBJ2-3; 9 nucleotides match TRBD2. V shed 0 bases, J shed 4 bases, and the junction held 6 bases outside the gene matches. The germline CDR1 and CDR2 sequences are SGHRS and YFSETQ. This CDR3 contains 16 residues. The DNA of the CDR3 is TGCGCCAGCAGCTTGGTGGGGCGGGGGGGCGCAGATACGCAGTATTTT. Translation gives CASSLVGRGGADTQYF.

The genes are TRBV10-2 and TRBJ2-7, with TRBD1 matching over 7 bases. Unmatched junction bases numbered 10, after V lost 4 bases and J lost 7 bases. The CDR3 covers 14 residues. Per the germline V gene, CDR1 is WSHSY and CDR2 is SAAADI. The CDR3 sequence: CASSAYTGAGEQYF. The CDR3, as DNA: TGCGCCAGCAGTGCATACACAGGGGCTGGAGAGCAGTACTTC.

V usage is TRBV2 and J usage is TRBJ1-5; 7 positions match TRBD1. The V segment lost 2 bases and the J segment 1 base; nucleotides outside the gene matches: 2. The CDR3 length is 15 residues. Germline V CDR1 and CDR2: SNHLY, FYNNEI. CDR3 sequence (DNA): TGTGCCAGCAGTGAAAGGGGACAGAGCAATCAGCCCCAGCATTTT. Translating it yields CASSERGQSNQPQHF.

The CDR3 sequence is CASSEGQHSGGLTDTQYF. In DNA, the CDR3 is TGTGCCAGCAGTGAAGGGCAACACTCCGGAGGCCTGACAGATACGCAGTATTTT. The J gene is TRBJ2-3, the V gene TRBV6-1; D is possibly TRBD2 (5 bases). Trimming pared 1 base from V and 3 bases from J, leaving 20 bases between. Germline CDR1 and CDR2: MNHNS and SASEGT. This CDR3 spans 18 amino acids.

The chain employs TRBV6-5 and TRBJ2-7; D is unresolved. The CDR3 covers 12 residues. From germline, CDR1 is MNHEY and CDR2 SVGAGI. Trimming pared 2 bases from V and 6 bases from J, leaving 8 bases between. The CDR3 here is CASSYPSGEQYF. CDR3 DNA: TGTGCCAGCAGTTACCCCTCGGGCGAGCAGTACTTC.

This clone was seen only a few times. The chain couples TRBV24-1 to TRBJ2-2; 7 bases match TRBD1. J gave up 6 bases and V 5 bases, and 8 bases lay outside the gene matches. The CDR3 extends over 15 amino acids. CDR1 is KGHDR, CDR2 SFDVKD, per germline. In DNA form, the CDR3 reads TGTGCCACCAGTGTAGGGACAGTGGGAGCCGGGGAGCTGTTTTTT. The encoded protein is CATSVGTVGAGELFF.

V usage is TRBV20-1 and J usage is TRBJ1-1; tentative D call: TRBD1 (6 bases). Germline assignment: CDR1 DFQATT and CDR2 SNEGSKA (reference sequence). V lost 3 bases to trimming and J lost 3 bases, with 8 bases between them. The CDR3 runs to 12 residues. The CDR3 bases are TGCAGTGCTAGTCACAGGGACACTGAAGCTTTCTTT. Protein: CSASHRDTEAFF.

CDR3 DNA: TGTGCCAGCAGCAGCGGGAATTCACCCCTCCACTTT. It encodes CASSSGNSPLHF. V usage is TRBV9 and J usage is TRBJ1-6; D not certain. V lost 4 bases and J 7 bases, leaving 6 bases between the germline ends. The CDR3 has 12 amino acids. In germline, CDR1 is SGDLS, CDR2 YYNGEE.

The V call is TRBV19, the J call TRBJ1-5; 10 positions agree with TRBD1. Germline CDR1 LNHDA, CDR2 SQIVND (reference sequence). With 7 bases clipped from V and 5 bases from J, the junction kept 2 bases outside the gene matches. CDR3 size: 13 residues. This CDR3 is CASKGTGDQPQHF. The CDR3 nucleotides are TGTGCCAGTAAAGGGACAGGGGATCAGCCCCAGCATTTT.

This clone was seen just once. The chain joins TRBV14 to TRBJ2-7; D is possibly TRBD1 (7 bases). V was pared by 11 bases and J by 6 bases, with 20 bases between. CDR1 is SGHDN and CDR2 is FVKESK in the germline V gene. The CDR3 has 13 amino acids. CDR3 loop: CASSKAGGGEQYF. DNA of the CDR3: TGTGCCTCGTCCAAGGCAGGGGGAGGCGAGCAGTACTTC.

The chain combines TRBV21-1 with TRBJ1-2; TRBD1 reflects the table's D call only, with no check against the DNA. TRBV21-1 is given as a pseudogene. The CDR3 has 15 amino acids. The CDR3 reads CASSKEKGGYYGYTF. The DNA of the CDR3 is TGTGCCAGCAGCAAAGAAAAAGGGGGATACTATGGCTACACCTTC.